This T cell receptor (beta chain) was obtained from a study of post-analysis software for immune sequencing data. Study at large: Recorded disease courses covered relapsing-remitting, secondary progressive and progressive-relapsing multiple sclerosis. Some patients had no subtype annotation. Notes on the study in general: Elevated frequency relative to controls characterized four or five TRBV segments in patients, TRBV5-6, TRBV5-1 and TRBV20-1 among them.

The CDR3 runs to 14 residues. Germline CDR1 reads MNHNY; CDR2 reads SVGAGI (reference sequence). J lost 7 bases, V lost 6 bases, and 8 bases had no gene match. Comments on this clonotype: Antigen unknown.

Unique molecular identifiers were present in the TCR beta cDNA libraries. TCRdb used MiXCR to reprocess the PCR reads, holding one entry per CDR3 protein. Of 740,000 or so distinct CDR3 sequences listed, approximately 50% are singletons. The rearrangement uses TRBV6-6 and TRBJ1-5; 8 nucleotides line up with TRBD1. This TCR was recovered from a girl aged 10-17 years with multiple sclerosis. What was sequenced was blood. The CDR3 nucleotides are TGTGCCAGCAGAACTGGGACAGGTCTACAGCCCCAGCATTTT. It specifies CASRTGTGLQPQHF.